These 21 T cell receptor beta chains were all obtained from the same sample, sequenced in a study of CD8+ T cells in alopecia areata. Treatment given: oral pan-JAK inhibitor, 5-10 mg twice daily. Extraction and reverse transcription of RNA yielded cDNA as the sequencing template. Using immunoSEQ multiplex PCR, the repertoire was profiled, and TCRdb retains in-frame clones only, with some absent. The table has under 130,000 clones, approximately 90% seen once; the top ten hold more than 9.5%. The material sequenced was CD8+ T cells sorted from blood, taken between weeks 30 and 35, from a patient treated with tofacitinib. Receptor source: a human donor with alopecia areata.

The rearrangement links TRBV25-1 to TRBJ1-5, with TRBD1 matching over 7 bases. This CDR3 has 14 amino acids. Germline values: CDR1 MGHDK, CDR2 SYGVNS. V shed 4 bases, J shed 5 bases, and the junction held 5 bases outside the gene matches. The DNA of the CDR3 is TGTGCCAGCAGTGTTGGGACAGATGATCAGCCCCAGCATTTT. Protein sequence: CASSVGTDDQPQHF.

This chain uses TRBV7-6 with TRBJ2-7; possibly TRBD1 for D (5 bases). Trimming pared 1 base from V and 1 base from J, leaving 17 bases between. This CDR3 contains 17 residues. Germline-derived CDR1 and CDR2 are SGHVS and FNYEAQ. CDR3 sequence: CASSLVGRQGLSYEQYF. The CDR3 nucleotides read TGTGCCAGCAGCTTAGTGGGAAGGCAGGGTCTATCCTACGAGCAGTACTTC.

This clone was observed a single time. The chain joins TRBV27 to TRBJ2-3, with 13 bases fitting TRBD2. The V and J ends lost 4 bases and 4 bases, in that order; junction bases with no gene match: 2. This CDR3 contains 15 residues. Germline assignment: CDR1 MNHEY and CDR2 SMNVEV (reference sequence). The CDR3 loop reads CASSSTSGGSDTQYF. CDR3 DNA sequence: TGTGCCAGCAGTTCGACTAGCGGGGGGTCAGATACGCAGTATTTT.

The chain joins TRBV10-3 to TRBJ2-7; 7 nucleotides line up with TRBD1. Germline V gene sequence: CDR1 ENHRY, CDR2 SYGVKD. V was clipped by 3 bases and J by 2 bases; unmatched bases: 10. The CDR3 spans 16 residues. The chain's CDR3 is CAISDPMTGSPYEQYF. The CDR3 region has the DNA TGTGCCATCAGTGACCCCATGACAGGGTCCCCCTACGAGCAGTACTTC.

V and J are TRBV11-1 and TRBJ2-7; D perhaps matches TRBD1 (6 bases). CDR1 is SGHAT and CDR2 is FQDESV in the germline V gene (reference sequence). The CDR3 covers 13 residues. With 4 bases removed from V and 1 base from J, the gap between germline ends came to 8 bases. The CDR3 DNA follows: TGTGCCAGCAGCTGGGGACAATCCTACGAGCAGTACTTC. Its protein product is CASSWGQSYEQYF.

In its sample, this clone was seen once. This chain uses TRBV12-5 with TRBJ1-1; a possible D gene is TRBD1 (6 bases). Trimming pared 1 base from V and 2 bases from J, leaving 11 bases between. The CDR3 totals 15 residues. The germline gives CDR1 LGHNT, CDR2 FRNRAP. CDR3 in amino acids: CASGLGQELNTEAFF. In DNA, the CDR3 is TGTGCTAGTGGTTTGGGACAGGAGCTTAACACTGAAGCTTTCTTT. Full variable domain (remainder filled in from reference TRBV12-5 and TRBJ1-1): DARVTQTPRHKVTEMGQEVTMRCQPILGHNTVFWYRQTMMQGLELLAYFRNRAPLDDSGMPKDRFSAEMPDATLATLKIQPSEPRDSAVYFCASGLGQELNTEAFFGQGTRLTVV.

The genes are TRBV27 and TRBJ2-1, with TRBD1 matching 8 bases. V lost 5 bases and J lost 6; bases outside the gene matches: 9. The germline CDR1 and CDR2 sequences are MNHEY and SMNVEV (reference sequence). This CDR3 comprises 15 residues. The CDR3 region has the DNA TGTGCCAGCAGTGAACCGGGACAGGACCCCAATGAGCAGTTCTTC. Its translation: CASSEPGQDPNEQFF.

The rearrangement links TRBV27 to TRBJ2-3, with 8 bases matching TRBD2. Per the germline V gene, CDR1 is MNHEY and CDR2 is SMNVEV (reference sequence). This CDR3 spans 17 amino acids. The trim removed 4 bases at V and 2 bases at J, leaving 11 bases unmatched. The chain's CDR3 is CASSSLVERGSTDTQYF. The CDR3 DNA reads as TGTGCCAGCAGTTCCCTGGTGGAGCGGGGGTCCACAGATACGCAGTATTTT.

The rearrangement joins TRBV2 to TRBJ2-1; no reliable D call. Germline values: CDR1 SNHLY, CDR2 FYNNEI. The germline V and J ends were trimmed by 3 bases and 6 bases, with 12 bases remaining between them. This CDR3 has 14 residues. The DNA of the CDR3 is TGTGCCAGCAGTGAGTTACTCGATGGCAATGAGCAGTTCTTC. Translation: CASSELLDGNEQFF.

The rearrangement uses TRBV18 and TRBJ2-1; D is unresolved. V was trimmed by 2 bases and J by 8 bases, leaving 25 bases between them. This CDR3 is 18 amino acids long. Germline CDR1 is KGHSH and CDR2 is LQKENI. CDR3 sequence reads: CASSPNRDPQTAWDEQFF. The CDR3 DNA sequence: TGTGCCAGCTCACCAAACCGAGACCCTCAAACGGCTTGGGATGAGCAGTTCTTC.

Note on this clone: The identical CDR3 is also encoded by other nucleotide sequences in the sample. The chain uses TRBV30 and TRBJ2-5, with a tentative D call TRBD2 (5 bases). CDR3 size: 16 residues. Trimming took off 1 base at V and 1 base at J, with 16 bases between the two ends. The germline V gene has CDR1 GTSNPN and CDR2 SVGIG (reference sequence). The CDR3 protein is CAWSGLAGLLQETQYF. In nucleotides, the CDR3 is TGTGCCTGGAGTGGCCTGGCAGGACTTCTCCAAGAGACCCAGTACTTC.

In this sample, this clone turned up once. The V call is TRBV6-5, the J call TRBJ2-7; D not resolved. Germline values: CDR1 MNHEY, CDR2 SVGAGI. V was cut by 2 bases and J by 5 bases, with 4 bases left in between. This CDR3 is 11 amino acids long. The CDR3 DNA is TGTGCCAGCAGTTACGCAGACGAGCAGTACTTC. Translating it yields CASSYADEQYF.

V is TRBV13 and J is TRBJ2-1, with 10 bases lining up with TRBD2. This CDR3 is 16 amino acids long. The junction had 2 bases not matched to a gene; V was cut back by 0 bases and J by 3 bases. Germline V gene lookup returns CDR1 PRHDT and CDR2 FYEKMQ (reference sequence). In DNA, the CDR3 is TGTGCCAGCAGCTTAGGACTAGCGGGGTACTACAATGAGCAGTTCTTC. It specifies CASSLGLAGYYNEQFF.

The V gene is TRBV21-1, the J gene TRBJ1-1. TRBV21-1 constitutes a pseudogene. The CDR3 contains 12 residues. The CDR3: CATSTMNTEAFF. CDR3 sequence (DNA): TGTGCCACTTCGACGATGAACACTGAAGCTTTCTTT.

The rearrangement uses TRBV6-1 and TRBJ1-5; no firm D call. V lost 4 bases and J lost 7, with 17 bases in between. The CDR3 loop spans 15 amino acids. Germline V gene lookup returns CDR1 MNHNS and CDR2 SASEGT. The CDR3 sequence: CASSAVRGEGQPQHF. The CDR3 nucleotides are TGTGCCAGCAGTGCCGTCCGGGGAGAAGGACAGCCCCAGCATTTT.

The chain joins TRBV11-1 to TRBJ2-1; 12 nucleotides align to TRBD2. The germline CDR1 and CDR2 sequences are SGHAT and FQDESV (reference sequence). With V trimmed by 5 bases and J by 4 bases, 6 bases remained unmatched. This CDR3 has 16 residues. In DNA form, the CDR3 reads TGTGCCAGCAGCCCTCTCGGACTAGCGGGATACAATGAGCAGTTCTTC. This translates into CASSPLGLAGYNEQFF.

The CDR3 region has the DNA TGTGCCAGCAGTGTCATAATTGACACCGGGGAGCTGTTTTTT. Its translation: CASSVIIDTGELFF. This sequence joins TRBV19 and TRBJ2-2; D ambiguous. In germline, CDR1 is LNHDA, CDR2 SQIVND (reference sequence). The CDR3 length is 14 residues. Trimming took 9 bases from V and 3 from J, leaving 14 bases between them. Variable domain in full (rest from reference TRBV19 and TRBJ2-2): DGGITQSPKYLFRKEGQNVTLSCEQNLNHDAMYWYRQDPGQGLRLIYYSQIVNDFQKGDIAEGYSVSREKKESFPLTVTSAQKNPTAFYLCASSVIIDTGELFFGEGSRLTVL.

The V and J genes are TRBV2 and TRBJ2-6; the D is unclear. With 8 bases removed from V and 1 base from J, the gap between germline ends came to 6 bases. CDR3 size: 13 residues. Germline loops: CDR1 SNHLY, CDR2 FYNNEI. CDR3 DNA: TGTGCCAGCGTTGGATCTGGGGCCAACGTCCTGACTTTC. Its protein product is CASVGSGANVLTF.

This clone was observed a handful of times. The chain employs TRBV12-5 and TRBJ1-5, with D perhaps matching TRBD1 (5 bases). Per the germline V gene, CDR1 is LGHNT and CDR2 is FRNRAP. V was cut by 1 base and J by 2 bases, with 12 bases left in between. The CDR3 spans 16 residues. For the CDR3, the DNA is TGTGCTAGTGGTTTGGAACTAACAGGTGGCAATCAGCCCCAGCATTTT. This sequence encodes CASGLELTGGNQPQHF.

The gene calls are TRBV7-9 and TRBJ1-5; D remains ambiguous. With 5 bases removed from V and 6 bases from J, the gap between germline ends came to 8 bases. This CDR3 contains 12 residues. CDR1 is SEHNR, CDR2 FQNEAQ, per germline (reference sequence). The CDR3 is CASSTGSQPQHF. Written as DNA, the CDR3 is TGTGCCAGCAGCACCGGGAGTCAGCCCCAGCATTTT.

The rearrangement links TRBV5-4 to TRBJ2-5, with a weak D call TRBD1 (6 bases). Gene TRBJ2-7 matches the end of the DNA better, so the J call may be wrong. Germline V gives CDR1 SGHNT, CDR2 YYREEE (reference sequence). The CDR3 has 19 amino acids. Here the CDR3 DNA reads TGTGCCAGCAGCTTGCCTTCCGGGACATCCCTCCGAAGCTCCTACGAGCAGTACTTC. The encoded protein is CASSLPSGTSLRSSYEQYF.